The next 5 T cell receptor beta chains were all read from a single sample in a study of cytomegalovirus exposure and HLA in healthy donors. With 60 Vbeta and 13 Jbeta primers, the PCR was carried out. Sequencing was performed with immunoSEQ multiplex PCR; in TCRdb, only in-frame clones are kept and a portion is missing. The repertoire holds around 200,000 clones, 83% seen once, with around 1.6% in the top ten. What was sequenced was PBMCs. The receptors originated from a man in his forties or fifties in good health and CMV-seronegative.

The rearrangement joins TRBV6-1 to TRBJ1-1; D is ambiguous. Germline values: CDR1 MNHNS, CDR2 SASEGT. The CDR3 spans 14 residues. The V gene lost 11 bases and the J gene lost 1 base, with 17 bases spanning the gap. Here the CDR3 DNA reads TGTGCCCTCATGGGCGGGGTGACGAACACTGAAGCTTTCTTT. Translating it yields CALMGGVTNTEAFF.

This clone appeared a single time. The CDR3 sequence is CASSGYGTSGVHTQYF. CDR3 bases: TGTGCCAGCAGCGGGTACGGGACTAGCGGGGTTCATACGCAGTATTTT. The genes are TRBV5-6 and TRBJ2-3; 13 nucleotides line up with TRBD2. Germline lookup yields CDR1 SGHDT and CDR2 YYEEEE. The CDR3 runs 16 residues. After removal of 4 bases from V and 7 bases from J, the junction contained 9 bases not matched to a gene.

This clone was seen once. The genes are TRBV6-1 and TRBJ1-1; TRBD1 matches at 7 bases. Germline-derived CDR1 and CDR2 are MNHNS and SASEGT. This CDR3 spans 15 amino acids. V dropped 9 bases and J dropped 1; count of bases not matched to a gene: 11. The CDR3 reads CASLPPGQSNTEAFF. CDR3 bases: TGTGCCAGTCTACCCCCGGGACAGTCGAACACTGAAGCTTTCTTT.

As DNA, the CDR3 is TGTGCCAGCAGTGATACAGGGGTTAATGAGCAGTTCTTC. Translating it yields CASSDTGVNEQFF. The chain combines TRBV7-3 with TRBJ2-1; 7 bases line up with TRBD1. V trimming: 6 bases; J trimming: 7 bases; junction bases outside the gene matches: 6. The length of the CDR3 is 13 residues. From germline, CDR1 is SGHTA and CDR2 FQGTGA.

The chain joins TRBV6-5 to TRBJ1-4; D is ambiguous. V shed 6 bases and J shed 5 bases, with 10 bases lying between them. Germline V gene lookup returns CDR1 MNHEY and CDR2 SVGAGI. This CDR3 has 13 residues. CDR3 in amino acids: CASRPGGNEKLFF. CDR3 sequence (DNA): TGTGCCAGCAGGCCAGGCGGGAATGAAAAACTGTTTTTT.